A single sample is the source of the 21 T cell receptor beta chains below, sequenced in a study of blood T cell repertoires in COVID-19. Some clones are missing from TCRdb's copy, which holds only in-frame ones; the method was immunoSEQ multiplex PCR. The sample consists of 150,000 to 200,000 clones, around 83% of them appearing once. Sequenced: peripheral blood. The receptor source for this set is a man between 65 and 85 years old who had recovered from COVID-19.

CDR3 DNA: TGTGCCAGCAGCGTAGGGGGGCCTTCTAACTATGGCTACACCTTC. It yields the protein CASSVGGPSNYGYTF. The chain carries TRBV9 and TRBJ1-2; possibly TRBD1 for D (6 bases). The V gene lost 0 bases and the J gene lost 0 bases, with 9 bases spanning the gap. Germline-derived CDR1 and CDR2 are SGDLS and YYNGEE. The length of the CDR3 is 15 residues. Filled out from reference TRBV9 and TRBJ1-2, the complete variable domain reads DSGVTQTPKHLITATGQRVTLRCSPRSGDLSVYWYQQSLDQGLQFLIQYYNGEERAKGNILERFSAQQFPDLHSELNLSSLELGDSALYFCASSVGGPSNYGYTFGSGTRLTVV.

V and J are TRBV2 and TRBJ1-2; TRBD1 aligns across 10 bases. Germline CDR1 reads SNHLY; CDR2 reads FYNNEI. CDR3 length equals 13 residues. V shed 4 bases, J shed 7 bases, and the junction held 3 bases outside the gene matches. CDR3 protein: CASSGQGAGGYTF. CDR3 bases: TGTGCCAGCAGTGGACAGGGGGCGGGTGGCTACACCTTC.

J is TRBJ2-7 and V is TRBV5-5; 7 nucleotides line up with TRBD1. V was pared by 7 bases and J by 0 bases, with 7 bases of the junction left unmatched. Germline loops: CDR1 SGHKS, CDR2 YYEKEE (reference sequence). This CDR3 region has 14 residues. The CDR3: CASGQVPASYEQYF. The DNA of the CDR3 is TGTGCCAGCGGACAGGTCCCGGCCTCCTACGAGCAGTACTTC.

The J gene is TRBJ2-5, the V gene TRBV5-1; TRBD1 agrees at 7 bases. Germline CDR1 reads SGHRS; CDR2 reads YFSETQ. The CDR3 totals 13 residues. After removal of 2 bases from V and 5 bases from J, the junction contained 3 bases not matched to a gene. The chain's CDR3 is CASSFDRAETQYF. CDR3 nucleotides: TGCGCCAGCAGCTTCGACAGGGCGGAGACCCAGTACTTC.

The table lists this clone with a count of one. The chain employs TRBV7-2 and TRBJ1-3, with 8 positions matching TRBD1. Germline V gene lookup returns CDR1 SGHTA and CDR2 FQGNSA. This CDR3 region has 15 residues. V was clipped by 4 bases and J by 0 bases; unmatched bases: 2. CDR3 nucleotides: TGTGCCAGCAGCTCCACAGGGGGCTCTGGAAACACCATATATTTT. It specifies CASSSTGGSGNTIYF.

The chain has TRBV9 and TRBJ2-7; D possibly corresponds to TRBD2 (6 bases). Germline V gene data show CDR1 as SGDLS and CDR2 as YYNGEE. V was cut by 0 bases and J by 0 bases, with 10 bases left in between. The CDR3 extends over 15 amino acids. The CDR3 DNA reads as TGTGCCAGCAGCGTAGGACTAGACATCTCCTACGAGCAGTACTTC. Residues: CASSVGLDISYEQYF.

The V call is TRBV7-6, the J call TRBJ2-3; 7 positions agree with TRBD1. V lost 0 bases, J lost 4 bases, and 7 bases stayed unmatched. CDR3 size: 16 residues. Germline CDR1 and CDR2: SGHVS and FNYEAQ. In DNA, the CDR3 is TGTGCCAGCAGCTTAGCCGGGACAGTAACTGCAGATACGCAGTATTTT. This encodes CASSLAGTVTADTQYF.

The chain uses TRBV5-4 and TRBJ2-1, with 10 bases matching TRBD2. Germline-derived CDR1 and CDR2 are SGHNT and YYREEE (reference sequence). This CDR3 region has 19 residues. V lost 0 bases and J lost 0; bases outside the gene matches: 9. CDR3 coding DNA: TGTGCCAGCAGCTTGGAATACCTAGCGGGAGCGAGCTCCTACAATGAGCAGTTCTTC. It translates to CASSLEYLAGASSYNEQFF.

The chain carries TRBV19 and TRBJ2-6; D possibly corresponds to TRBD1 (5 bases). V lost 4 bases to trimming and J lost 0 bases, with 7 bases between them. Germline V gene lookup returns CDR1 LNHDA and CDR2 SQIVND (reference sequence). The CDR3 covers 15 residues. The CDR3 coding sequence is TGTGCCAGTAGTACAGGGCTCTCTGGGGCCAACGTCCTGACTTTC. Protein sequence: CASSTGLSGANVLTF.

V and J are TRBV28 and TRBJ2-5; 11 bases line up with TRBD2. The CDR3 contains 16 residues. The germline CDR1 and CDR2 sequences are MDHEN and SYDVKM. V gave up 3 bases and J gave up 6 bases; unmatched junction bases: 9. The CDR3 DNA follows: TGTGCCAGCAGTTTTATAGCGGGAGGGCCCTCCCAGACCCAGTACTTC. This codes for CASSFIAGGPSQTQYF.

The chain's CDR3 is CASTRGGGGTGELFF. The CDR3 DNA follows: TGTGCCAGCACCCGGGGCGGGGGGGGCACCGGGGAGCTGTTTTTT. The chain couples TRBV28 to TRBJ2-2; TRBD2 agrees at 9 bases. The CDR3 is 15 residues long. The ends lost 7 bases at V and 4 bases at J; junction bases unmatched: 7. In germline, CDR1 is MDHEN, CDR2 SYDVKM.

The rearrangement joins TRBV19 to TRBJ2-3; 8 positions agree with TRBD2. Trimming at V came to 4 bases and at J to 8 bases, leaving 8 bases not matched to a gene. The length of the CDR3 is 14 residues. Germline CDR1 is LNHDA and CDR2 is SQIVND (reference sequence). The chain's CDR3 is CASSTRGGAGTQYF. CDR3 DNA: TGTGCCAGTAGTACCCGGGGGGGGGCGGGTACGCAGTATTTT.

This clone appeared a single time. This rearrangement joins TRBV28 to TRBJ1-1; possibly TRBD1 for D (5 bases). This CDR3 region has 14 residues. V shed 5 bases and J shed 1 base, with 11 bases lying between them. Germline values: CDR1 MDHEN, CDR2 SYDVKM. CDR3 DNA: TGTGCCAGCAGTGCCGGAGGGGAGAACACTGAAGCTTTCTTT. This codes for CASSAGGENTEAFF.

This chain connects TRBV28 to TRBJ2-1; 11 bases match TRBD2. Germline V gene data show CDR1 as MDHEN and CDR2 as SYDVKM. Trimming cost V 6 bases and J 4 bases; bases outside gene matches: 8. The CDR3 spans 16 residues. CDR3 in amino acids: CASRQLTSGRYNEQFF. As DNA, the CDR3 is TGTGCCAGCAGACAATTAACTAGCGGGAGATACAATGAGCAGTTCTTC.

This chain uses TRBV27 with TRBJ1-2, with D unresolved. This CDR3 spans 17 amino acids. V was clipped by 0 bases and J by 2 bases, with 16 bases between them. CDR1 and CDR2 (germline): MNHEY, SMNVEV (reference sequence). The DNA for the CDR3 is TGTGCCAGCAGTTTATCCTGGCTGGGAGGAGAGAACTATGGCTACACCTTC. Translating gives CASSLSWLGGENYGYTF.

This clone was detected once. V is TRBV19 and J is TRBJ2-1; D might be TRBD1 (6 bases). V was cut by 3 bases and J by 5 bases, with 17 bases left in between. CDR1 and CDR2 (germline): LNHDA, SQIVND (reference sequence). This CDR3 has 16 amino acids. CDR3 DNA: TGTGCCAGTAGTATTACCAGGGGATCTACAAACAATGAGCAGTTCTTC. Translation: CASSITRGSTNNEQFF.

V usage is TRBV7-2 and J usage is TRBJ2-3; D uncertain. CDR1 and CDR2 from the germline V gene are SGHTA and FQGNSA. The CDR3 spans 16 residues. V was shortened by 1 base and J by 0 bases, with 11 bases between the two germline ends. CDR3 sequence: CASSLDSGASTDTQYF. The CDR3 region has the DNA TGTGCCAGCAGCTTAGACTCAGGTGCTAGCACAGATACGCAGTATTTT.

This sequence joins TRBV4-1 and TRBJ2-7; TRBD2 matches 10 bases. The CDR3 totals 15 residues. Per germline, CDR1 MGHRA and CDR2 YSYEKL. The V gene end was trimmed by 0 bases and the J gene end by 12 bases; junction bases not matched to a gene: 11. CDR3 sequence: CASSQEKASGRVPYF. CDR3 coding DNA: TGCGCCAGCAGCCAAGAAAAGGCTAGCGGGAGAGTACCGTACTTC.

The CDR3 here is CASSSRWGGRGTDTQYF. CDR3 DNA: TGTGCCAGCAGTAGTCGCTGGGGGGGCAGAGGCACAGATACGCAGTATTTT. This sequence joins TRBV7-2 and TRBJ2-3; TRBD2 might be the D (7 bases). Germline loops: CDR1 SGHTA, CDR2 FQGNSA. V lost 6 bases, J lost 1 base, and 20 bases lay in between. The CDR3 covers 17 residues.

V and J are TRBV20-1 and TRBJ2-1, with D unresolved. Trimming took 3 bases from V and 7 from J, leaving 16 bases between them. CDR1 and CDR2 (germline): DFQATT, SNEGSKA (reference sequence). The length of the CDR3 is 14 residues. The DNA for the CDR3 is TGCAGTGCTAGTAGGCGTAGTAGCAGTAATGAGCAGTTCTTC. Its translation is CSASRRSSSNEQFF.

This chain links TRBV14 with TRBJ1-6, with 7 nucleotides matching TRBD1. J lost 9 bases, V lost 7 bases, and 6 bases had no gene match. CDR1 is SGHDN and CDR2 is FVKESK in the germline V gene. The CDR3 is made up of 13 amino acids. CDR3 loop: CASNTGVVSPLHF. The CDR3 DNA is TGTGCCAGCAACACAGGGGTCGTTTCACCCCTCCACTTT.